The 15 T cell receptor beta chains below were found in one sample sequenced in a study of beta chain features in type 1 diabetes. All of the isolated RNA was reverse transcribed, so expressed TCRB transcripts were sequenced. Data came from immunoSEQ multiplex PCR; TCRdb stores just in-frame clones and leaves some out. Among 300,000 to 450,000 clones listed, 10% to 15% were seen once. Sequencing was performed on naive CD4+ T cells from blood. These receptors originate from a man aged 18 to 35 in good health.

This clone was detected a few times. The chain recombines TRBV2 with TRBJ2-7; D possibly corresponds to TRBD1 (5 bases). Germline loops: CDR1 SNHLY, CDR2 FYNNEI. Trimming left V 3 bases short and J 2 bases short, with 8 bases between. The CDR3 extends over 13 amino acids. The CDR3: CASSDYRTYEQYF. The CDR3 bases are TGTGCCAGCAGTGACTACAGGACCTACGAGCAGTACTTC.

In DNA, the CDR3 is TGTGCCATCAGCTCGGGACAGGGAAGCAATCAGCCCCAGCATTTT. Translation: CAISSGQGSNQPQHF. This chain uses TRBV10-3 with TRBJ1-5, with 9 bases identical to TRBD1. Losses at the gene ends were 6 bases for V and 1 base for J; bases not matched to a gene: 4. The CDR3 has 15 residues. The germline V gene has CDR1 ENHRY and CDR2 SYGVKD.

CDR3 protein: CASSLQGRDTGELFF. The CDR3 DNA reads as TGTGCCAGCAGCTTGCAGGGGCGAGACACCGGGGAGCTGTTTTTT. The rearrangement links TRBV5-4 to TRBJ2-2, with TRBD1 as a possible D gene (6 bases). The CDR3 is 15 residues long. Germline CDR1 and CDR2: SGHNT and YYREEE (reference sequence). V gave up 1 base and J gave up 3 bases, with 10 bases separating them.

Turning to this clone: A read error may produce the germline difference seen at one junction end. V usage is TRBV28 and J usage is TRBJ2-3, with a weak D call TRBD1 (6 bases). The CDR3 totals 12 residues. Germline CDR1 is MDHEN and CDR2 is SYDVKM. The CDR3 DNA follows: TGTGCCAGCAGTTCCGACTGGGAGAGGGGGAATTTT. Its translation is CASSSDWERGNF.

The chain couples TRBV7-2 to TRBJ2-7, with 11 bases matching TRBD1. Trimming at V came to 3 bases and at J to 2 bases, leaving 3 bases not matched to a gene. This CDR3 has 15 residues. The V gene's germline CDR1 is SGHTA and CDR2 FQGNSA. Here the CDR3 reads CASSFGQGAAYEQYF. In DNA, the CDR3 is TGTGCCAGCAGCTTCGGACAGGGGGCCGCCTACGAGCAGTACTTC. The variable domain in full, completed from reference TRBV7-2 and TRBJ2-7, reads GAGVSQSPSNKVTEKGKDVELRCDPISGHTALYWYRQSLGQGLEFLIYFQGNSAPDKSGLPSDRFSAERTGGSVSTLTIQRTQQEDSAVYLCASSFGQGAAYEQYFGPGTRLTVT.

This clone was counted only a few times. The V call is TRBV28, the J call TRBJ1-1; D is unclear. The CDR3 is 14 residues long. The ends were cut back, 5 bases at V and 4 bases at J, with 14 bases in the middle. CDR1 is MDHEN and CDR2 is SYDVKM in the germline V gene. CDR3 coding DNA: TGTGCCAGCAGTCCCCCCGTGCGGAGCACTGAAGCTTTCTTT. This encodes CASSPPVRSTEAFF.

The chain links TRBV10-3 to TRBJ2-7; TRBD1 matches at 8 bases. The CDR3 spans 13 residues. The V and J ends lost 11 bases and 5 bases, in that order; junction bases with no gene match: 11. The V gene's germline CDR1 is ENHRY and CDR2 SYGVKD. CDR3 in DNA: TGTGCCTCGAAGGACAGGGAAGTCCACGAGCAGTACTTC. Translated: CASKDREVHEQYF.

The CDR3 DNA sequence: TGTGCCAGCAGTGAACCGGGACAAAAACTCGAAGCTTTCTTT. This sequence encodes CASSEPGQKLEAFF. This rearrangement joins TRBV2 to TRBJ1-1; a weak D match, TRBD1 (6 bases). This CDR3 has 14 amino acids. Germline CDR1 reads SNHLY; CDR2 reads FYNNEI. Trimming left V 2 bases short and J 8 bases short, with 15 bases between. Using reference TRBV2 and TRBJ1-1 for the parts outside the CDR3, the full variable domain is EPEVTQTPSHQVTQMGQEVILRCVPISNHLYFYWYRQILGQKVEFLVSFYNNEISEKSEIFDDQFSVERPDGSNFTLKIRSTKLEDSAMYFCASSEPGQKLEAFFGQGTRLTVV.

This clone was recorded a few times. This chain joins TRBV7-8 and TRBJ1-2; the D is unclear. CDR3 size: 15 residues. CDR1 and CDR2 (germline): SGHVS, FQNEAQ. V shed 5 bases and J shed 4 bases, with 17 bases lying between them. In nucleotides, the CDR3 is TGTGCCAGCAGCCCCCGCAGAATGCTCAGCTATGGCTACACCTTC. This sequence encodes CASSPRRMLSYGYTF.

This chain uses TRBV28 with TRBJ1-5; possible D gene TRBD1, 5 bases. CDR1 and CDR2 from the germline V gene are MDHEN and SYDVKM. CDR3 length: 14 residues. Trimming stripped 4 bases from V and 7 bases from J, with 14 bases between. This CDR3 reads CASSYGGEFQPQHF. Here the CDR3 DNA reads TGTGCCAGCAGTTACGGGGGGGAGTTCCAGCCCCAGCATTTT.

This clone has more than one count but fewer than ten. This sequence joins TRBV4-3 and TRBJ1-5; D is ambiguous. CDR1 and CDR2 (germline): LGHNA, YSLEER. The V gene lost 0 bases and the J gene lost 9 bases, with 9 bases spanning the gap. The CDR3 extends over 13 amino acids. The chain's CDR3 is CASSQDRSRPQHF. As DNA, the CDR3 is TGCGCCAGCAGCCAAGATAGATCACGGCCCCAGCATTTT.

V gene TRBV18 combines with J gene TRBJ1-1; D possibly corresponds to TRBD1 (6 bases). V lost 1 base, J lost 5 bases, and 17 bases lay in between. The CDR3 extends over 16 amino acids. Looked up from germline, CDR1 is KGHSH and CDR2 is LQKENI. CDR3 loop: CASSPRADSEQTEAFF. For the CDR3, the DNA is TGTGCCAGCTCACCACGGGCGGACAGTGAACAGACTGAAGCTTTCTTT.

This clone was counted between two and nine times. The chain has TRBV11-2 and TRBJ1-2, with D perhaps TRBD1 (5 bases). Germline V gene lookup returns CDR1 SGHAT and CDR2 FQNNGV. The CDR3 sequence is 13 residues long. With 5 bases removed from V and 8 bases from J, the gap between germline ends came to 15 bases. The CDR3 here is CASSAIRVEGYTF. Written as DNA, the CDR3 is TGTGCCAGCAGCGCCATCAGGGTAGAAGGCTACACCTTC.

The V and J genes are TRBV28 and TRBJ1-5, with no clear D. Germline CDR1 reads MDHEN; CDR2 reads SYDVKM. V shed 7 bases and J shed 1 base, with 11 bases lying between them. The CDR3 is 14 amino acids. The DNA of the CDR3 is TGTGCCAGCACAAATGTACACAGCAATCAGCCCCAGCATTTT. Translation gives CASTNVHSNQPQHF.

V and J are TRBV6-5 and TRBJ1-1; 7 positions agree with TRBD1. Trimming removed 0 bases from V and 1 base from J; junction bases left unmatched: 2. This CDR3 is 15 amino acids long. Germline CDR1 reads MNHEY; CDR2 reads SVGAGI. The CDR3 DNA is TGTGCCAGCAGTTACTCGGGACAGACGAACACTGAAGCTTTCTTT. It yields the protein CASSYSGQTNTEAFF.